This T cell receptor (beta chain) is from a study of human T cells and chemical hapten exposure. Whole-study context: Chiefly female patients presented with alopecia areata, totalis or universalis. Points from the study as a whole: The number of TCRs above 1 in 1000 frequency did not change after DPC sensitization.

Single cDNA molecules in the library carried unique molecular identifiers attached during preparation. Each CDR3 protein gets one entry after TCRdb re-called the RACE reads with MiXCR. In the table there are under 45,000 distinct CDR3 sequences, 10% of which are singletons. Stated time point: pre-sensitization, week 0. As to treatment: therapeutic diphenylcyclopropenone sensitization with weekly scalp DPC. Total RNA was isolated from whole blood that had not been fractionated. Alopecia patients, 18 to 70 years old and DPC-suitable, served as donors. This clonotype was counted many times. The antigen is not known. This TCR derives from a man aged 45-65 years with alopecia areata. Some clones in this sample may be carry-over from other donors' samples. The sample here was whole blood, taken in connection with sensitization to the hapten diphenylcyclopropenone (DPC).

CDR3: CSAQGVSNQPQHF. In nucleotides, the CDR3 is TGCAGTGCCCAAGGGGTTAGCAATCAGCCCCAGCATTTT. The chain combines TRBV20-1 with TRBJ1-5; D is possibly TRBD1 (5 bases). This CDR3 has 13 amino acids. CDR1 DFQATT and CDR2 SNEGSKA come from the germline V gene (reference sequence). V lost 6 bases to trimming and J lost 0 bases, with 9 bases between them.